These 22 T cell receptor beta chains originate from one sample sequenced in a study of T cell responses to AZD1222 COVID-19 vaccine. TCRdb keeps only in-frame clones here, not all; method: immunoSEQ multiplex PCR. The sample has around 130,000 clones; approximately 90% are singletons. The source material was peripheral blood, sampled 28 days after the second AZD1222 dose. The receptors here all came from an adult who received the AZD1222 COVID-19 vaccine.

The gene calls are TRBV7-6 and TRBJ2-2, with 10 bases fitting TRBD1. After removal of 6 bases from V and 2 bases from J, the junction contained 9 bases not matched to a gene. The germline V gene has CDR1 SGHVS and CDR2 FNYEAQ. There are 17 residues in the CDR3. The CDR3 coding sequence is TGTGCCAGCAGGGGGGACAGGGGAAATTTAAACACCGGGGAGCTGTTTTTT. It is translated as CASRGDRGNLNTGELFF.

This chain joins TRBV5-1 and TRBJ2-5; a weak D match, TRBD2 (6 bases). V lost 8 bases and J 3 bases, leaving 8 bases between the germline ends. This CDR3 is 11 amino acids long. Germline V gene data show CDR1 as SGHRS and CDR2 as YFSETQ. CDR3 loop: CARPSEETQYF. The CDR3 DNA follows: TGCGCCAGGCCTAGCGAAGAGACCCAGTACTTC.

This rearrangement joins TRBV27 to TRBJ2-7; 7 bases are a match to TRBD1. The V gene's germline CDR1 is MNHEY and CDR2 SMNVEV (reference sequence). Trimming cost V 2 bases and J 3 bases; bases outside gene matches: 10. There are 16 residues in the CDR3. The DNA for the CDR3 is TGTGCCAGCAGTTTAGCAACAGGGGCCTTCCGCTACGAGCAGTACTTC. Its protein product is CASSLATGAFRYEQYF.

The chain employs TRBV29-1 and TRBJ2-1; D gene uncertain. Germline loops: CDR1 SQVTM, CDR2 ANQGSEA. The CDR3 totals 13 residues. V lost 4 bases, J lost 0 bases, and 7 bases lay in between. The CDR3: CSVAGRSYNEQFF. The CDR3 nucleotides read TGCAGCGTTGCAGGACGCTCCTACAATGAGCAGTTCTTC.

This sequence joins TRBV4-3 and TRBJ2-7; D possibly corresponds to TRBD1 (6 bases). The CDR3 extends over 15 amino acids. Deletions cut 0 bases from V and 4 bases from J, with 13 bases between. The germline CDR1 and CDR2 sequences are LGHNA and YSLEER. The CDR3 nucleotides read TGCGCCAGCAGCCAAGACACCGGGACACTTTACGAGCAGTACTTC. It yields the protein CASSQDTGTLYEQYF.

This chain links TRBV29-1 with TRBJ1-1; D gene unclear. With 7 bases removed from V and 5 bases from J, the gap between germline ends came to 11 bases. This CDR3 is 11 amino acids long. Per germline, CDR1 SQVTM and CDR2 ANQGSEA. CDR3 amino acids: CSAAAGTEAFF. DNA of the CDR3: TGCAGCGCCGCGGCTGGGACTGAAGCTTTCTTT.

This clone was detected once. The CDR3 loop is CASSLFGEAFF. In DNA, the CDR3 is TGTGCCAGCAGTTTGTTCGGGGAAGCTTTCTTT. The chain recombines TRBV28 with TRBJ1-1; unclear D gene. Trimming removed 3 bases at V and 8 bases at J, with 7 bases between. CDR3 length equals 11 residues. CDR1 and CDR2 from the germline V gene are MDHEN and SYDVKM.

The sample holds one count of this clone. The chain joins TRBV15 to TRBJ2-3; D might be TRBD1 (6 bases). Germline lookup yields CDR1 LNHNV and CDR2 YYDKDF (reference sequence). V shed 3 bases and J shed 2 bases, with 12 bases lying between them. The CDR3 runs to 15 residues. CDR3 region: CATSSKQGYTDTQYF. CDR3 DNA sequence: TGTGCCACCAGCAGTAAACAGGGCTACACAGATACGCAGTATTTT.

J is TRBJ2-7 and V is TRBV7-3; D may be TRBD2 (6 bases). CDR1 and CDR2 (germline): SGHTA, FQGTGA. The V end was cut by 1 base, the J end by 5 bases, with 15 bases between. The CDR3 is made up of 15 amino acids. The CDR3 here is CASSLKGHWRDEQYF. CDR3 coding DNA: TGTGCCAGCAGCTTAAAGGGCCATTGGAGGGACGAGCAGTACTTC.

This clone was seen repeatedly, ten times or more. This chain connects TRBV2 to TRBJ1-5; no firm D call. CDR3 length: 13 residues. Germline CDR1 SNHLY, CDR2 FYNNEI. V was trimmed by 6 bases and J by 0 bases, leaving 6 bases between them. CDR3 amino acids: CASSPNSNQPQHF. For the CDR3, the DNA is TGTGCCAGCAGCCCTAATAGCAATCAGCCCCAGCATTTT.

In its sample, this clone was seen once. This rearrangement joins TRBV4-3 to TRBJ2-1; D not certain. V was clipped by 11 bases and J by 1 base, with 6 bases between them. The CDR3 length is 11 residues. CDR1 and CDR2 from the germline V gene are LGHNA and YSLEER. This CDR3 is CAASSYNEQFF. In DNA form, the CDR3 reads TGCGCCGCCTCTTCCTACAATGAGCAGTTCTTC.

This rearrangement joins TRBV7-9 to TRBJ2-1; TRBD2 aligns across 8 bases. The V and J ends lost 5 bases and 0 bases, in that order; junction bases with no gene match: 6. The CDR3 extends over 16 amino acids. Germline CDR1 SEHNR, CDR2 FQNEAQ (reference sequence). The CDR3: CASSPERESSYNEQFF. CDR3 nucleotide sequence: TGTGCCAGCAGCCCGGAGCGGGAGAGCTCCTACAATGAGCAGTTCTTC.

The rearrangement links TRBV5-1 to TRBJ1-4; perhaps TRBD1 as D (5 bases). CDR1 is SGHRS, CDR2 YFSETQ, per germline. The germline V and J ends were trimmed by 5 bases and 2 bases, with 10 bases remaining between them. This CDR3 contains 14 residues. CDR3 sequence reads: CASSRTSTNEKLFF. CDR3 sequence (DNA): TGCGCCAGCAGTCGGACATCGACTAATGAAAAACTGTTTTTT.

This CDR3 reads CASSNRVSEQYF. CDR3 DNA sequence: TGTGCCAGCAGTAACAGGGTGAGCGAGCAGTACTTC. V and J are TRBV12-3 or TRBV12-4 and TRBJ2-7; D possibly corresponds to TRBD1 (6 bases). There are 12 residues in the CDR3. V was cut by 5 bases and J by 6 bases, with 11 bases left in between.

This sequence joins TRBV6-2 or TRBV6-3 and TRBJ1-4; TRBD1 aligns across 8 bases. Trimming at V came to 2 bases and at J to 13 bases, leaving 6 bases not matched to a gene. The CDR3 is 13 amino acids. CDR1 is MNHEY and CDR2 is SVGEGT in the germline V gene. The CDR3 loop reads CASSYPGGALLFF. CDR3 bases: TGTGCCAGCAGTTACCCAGGGGGCGCTTTACTGTTTTTT.

Only one count was recorded for this clone. The chain combines TRBV7-2 with TRBJ2-3; TRBD2 might be the D (6 bases). Germline CDR1 reads SGHTA; CDR2 reads FQGNSA. V was shortened by 3 bases and J by 3 bases, with 13 bases between the two germline ends. The length of the CDR3 is 15 residues. This CDR3 reads CASSFARGFTDTQYF. The DNA of the CDR3 is TGTGCCAGCAGCTTTGCACGGGGGTTTACAGATACGCAGTATTTT.

J is TRBJ2-3 and V is TRBV5-1, with TRBD1 as a possible D gene (6 bases). CDR1 is SGHRS and CDR2 is YFSETQ in the germline V gene. Deletions cut 3 bases from V and 4 bases from J, with 15 bases between. The CDR3 loop spans 15 amino acids. The CDR3 reads CASSSRGGFADTQYF. Written as DNA, the CDR3 is TGCGCCAGCAGCTCCCGAGGGGGTTTCGCAGATACGCAGTATTTT.

V and J are TRBV27 and TRBJ1-2, with D perhaps matching TRBD1 (6 bases). Germline CDR1 and CDR2: MNHEY and SMNVEV (reference sequence). V was cut by 6 bases and J by 8 bases, with 16 bases left in between. The CDR3 length is 13 residues. CDR3 amino acids: CASRALRGLGYTF. DNA of the CDR3: TGTGCCAGCAGAGCCCTTCGGGGGCTGGGCTACACCTTC.

The rearrangement joins TRBV18 to TRBJ2-7; D may be TRBD1 or TRBD2 (6 bases each). This CDR3 region has 14 residues. Germline V gene lookup returns CDR1 KGHSH and CDR2 LQKENI. The V and J ends lost 2 bases and 6 bases respectively, with 14 bases between them. CDR3: CASSPMGRGGEQYF. In nucleotides, the CDR3 is TGTGCCAGCTCACCAATGGGCAGGGGAGGCGAGCAGTACTTC.

The gene calls are TRBV28 and TRBJ2-7; 11 bases are shared with TRBD2. The V and J ends lost 6 bases and 0 bases, in that order; junction bases with no gene match: 7. Germline CDR1 and CDR2: MDHEN and SYDVKM. The CDR3 length is 16 residues. The chain's CDR3 is CASSPGTSGTSYEQYF. The CDR3 nucleotides are TGTGCCAGCAGCCCCGGGACTAGCGGCACCTCCTACGAGCAGTACTTC. The full variable domain, its missing parts supplied by reference TRBV28 and TRBJ2-7, is DVKVTQSSRYLVKRTGEKVFLECVQDMDHENMFWYRQDPGLGLRLIYFSYDVKMKEKGDIPEGYSVSREKKERFSLILESASTNQTSMYLCASSPGTSGTSYEQYFGPGTRLTVT.

V and J are TRBV27 and TRBJ2-1; D remains unclear. This CDR3 region has 17 residues. The germline V and J ends were trimmed by 8 bases and 0 bases, with 20 bases remaining between them. Looked up from germline, CDR1 is MNHEY and CDR2 is SMNVEV (reference sequence). CDR3 in amino acids: CASFTPGQTFSYNEQFF. CDR3 nucleotides: TGTGCCAGCTTCACCCCGGGCCAGACCTTCTCCTACAATGAGCAGTTCTTC.

There are a few counts of this clone. V and J are TRBV7-9 and TRBJ2-7, with D perhaps TRBD2 (5 bases). The CDR3 loop spans 14 amino acids. Trimming took 5 bases from V and 0 from J, leaving 11 bases between them. Germline assignment: CDR1 SEHNR and CDR2 FQNEAQ (reference sequence). CDR3 bases: TGTGCCAGCAGCCCAGAAGCGGACTCCTACGAGCAGTACTTC. Translation gives CASSPEADSYEQYF. The variable domain in full, completed from reference TRBV7-9 and TRBJ2-7, reads DTGVSQNPRHKITKRGQNVTFRCDPISEHNRLYWYRQTLGQGPEFLTYFQNEAQLEKSRLLSDRFSAERPKGSFSTLEIQRTEQGDSAMYLCASSPEADSYEQYFGPGTRLTVT.